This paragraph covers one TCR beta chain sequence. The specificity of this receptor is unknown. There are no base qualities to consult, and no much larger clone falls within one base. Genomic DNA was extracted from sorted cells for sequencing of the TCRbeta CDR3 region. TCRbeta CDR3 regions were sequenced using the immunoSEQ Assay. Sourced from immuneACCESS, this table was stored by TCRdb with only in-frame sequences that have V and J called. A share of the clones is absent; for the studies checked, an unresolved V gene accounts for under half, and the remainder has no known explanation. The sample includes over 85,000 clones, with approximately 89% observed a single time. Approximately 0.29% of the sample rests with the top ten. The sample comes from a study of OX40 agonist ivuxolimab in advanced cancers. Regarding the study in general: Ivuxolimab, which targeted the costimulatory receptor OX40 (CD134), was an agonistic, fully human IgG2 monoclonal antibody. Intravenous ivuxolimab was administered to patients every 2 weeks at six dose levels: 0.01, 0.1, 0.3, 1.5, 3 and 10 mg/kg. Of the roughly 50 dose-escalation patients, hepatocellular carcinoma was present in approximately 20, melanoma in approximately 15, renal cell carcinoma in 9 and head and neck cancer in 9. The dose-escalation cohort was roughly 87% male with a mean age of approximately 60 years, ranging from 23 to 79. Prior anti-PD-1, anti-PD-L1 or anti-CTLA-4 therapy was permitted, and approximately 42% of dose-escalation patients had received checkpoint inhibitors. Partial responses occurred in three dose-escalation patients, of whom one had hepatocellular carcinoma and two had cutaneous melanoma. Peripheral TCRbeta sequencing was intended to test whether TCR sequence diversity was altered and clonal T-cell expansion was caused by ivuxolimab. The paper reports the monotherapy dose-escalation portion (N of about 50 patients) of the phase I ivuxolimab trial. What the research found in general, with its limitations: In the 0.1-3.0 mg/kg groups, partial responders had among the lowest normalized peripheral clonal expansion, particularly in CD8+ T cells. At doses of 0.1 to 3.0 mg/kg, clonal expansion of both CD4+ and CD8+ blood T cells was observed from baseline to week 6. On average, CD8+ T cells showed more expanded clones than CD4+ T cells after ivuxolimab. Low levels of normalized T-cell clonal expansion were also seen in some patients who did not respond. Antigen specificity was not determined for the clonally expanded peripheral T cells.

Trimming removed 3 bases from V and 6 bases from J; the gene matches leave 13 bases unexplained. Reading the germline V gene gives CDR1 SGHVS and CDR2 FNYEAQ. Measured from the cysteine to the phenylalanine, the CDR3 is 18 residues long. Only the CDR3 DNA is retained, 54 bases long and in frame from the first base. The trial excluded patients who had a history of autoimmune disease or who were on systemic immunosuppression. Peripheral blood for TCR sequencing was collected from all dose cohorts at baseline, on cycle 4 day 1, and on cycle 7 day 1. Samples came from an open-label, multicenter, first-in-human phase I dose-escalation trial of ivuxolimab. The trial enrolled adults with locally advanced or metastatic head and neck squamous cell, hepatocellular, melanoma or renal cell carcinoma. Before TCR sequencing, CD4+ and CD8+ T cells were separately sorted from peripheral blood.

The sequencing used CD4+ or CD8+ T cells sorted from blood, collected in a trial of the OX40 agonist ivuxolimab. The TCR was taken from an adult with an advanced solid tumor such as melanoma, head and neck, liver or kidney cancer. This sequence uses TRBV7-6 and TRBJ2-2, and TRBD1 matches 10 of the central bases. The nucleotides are TGTGCCAGCAGCTTTAGGCTAAATCCCGGGACAGGGGCCGGGGAGCTGTTTTTT. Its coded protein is CASSFRLNPGTGAGELFF.